This T cell receptor beta chain is from a study of early T cells in non-severe SARS-CoV-2 infection. TCRdb used MiXCR to reprocess the 5' RACE reads, holding one entry per CDR3 protein. Of under 65,000 distinct CDR3 sequences listed, roughly 12% are singletons. This clonotype was detected many times. This TCR derives from an adult who was a healthcare worker with PCR-confirmed SARS-CoV-2 infection or an uninfected control (not recorded which). Input material: whole blood.

For the CDR3, the DNA is TGCAGTGCTAGAGATAGTCACGTAGCGGGCTGGGATGATACGCAGTATTTT. This encodes CSARDSHVAGWDDTQYF. The chain links TRBV20-1 to TRBJ2-3; 7 bases are a match to TRBD2. There are 17 residues in the CDR3. After removal of 0 bases from V and 6 bases from J, the junction contained 15 bases not matched to a gene. Germline assignment: CDR1 DFQATT and CDR2 SNEGSKA (reference sequence).